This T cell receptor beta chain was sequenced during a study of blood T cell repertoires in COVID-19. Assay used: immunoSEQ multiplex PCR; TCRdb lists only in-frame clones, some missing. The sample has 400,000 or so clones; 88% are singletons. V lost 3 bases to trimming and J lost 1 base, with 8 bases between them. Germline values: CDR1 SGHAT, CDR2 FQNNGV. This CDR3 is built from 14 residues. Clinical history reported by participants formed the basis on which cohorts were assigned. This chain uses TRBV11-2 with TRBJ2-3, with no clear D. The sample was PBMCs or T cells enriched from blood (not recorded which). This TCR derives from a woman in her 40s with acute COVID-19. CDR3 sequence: CASSFTAGTDTQYF. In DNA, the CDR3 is TGTGCCAGCAGCTTTACGGCGGGCACAGATACGCAGTATTTT.